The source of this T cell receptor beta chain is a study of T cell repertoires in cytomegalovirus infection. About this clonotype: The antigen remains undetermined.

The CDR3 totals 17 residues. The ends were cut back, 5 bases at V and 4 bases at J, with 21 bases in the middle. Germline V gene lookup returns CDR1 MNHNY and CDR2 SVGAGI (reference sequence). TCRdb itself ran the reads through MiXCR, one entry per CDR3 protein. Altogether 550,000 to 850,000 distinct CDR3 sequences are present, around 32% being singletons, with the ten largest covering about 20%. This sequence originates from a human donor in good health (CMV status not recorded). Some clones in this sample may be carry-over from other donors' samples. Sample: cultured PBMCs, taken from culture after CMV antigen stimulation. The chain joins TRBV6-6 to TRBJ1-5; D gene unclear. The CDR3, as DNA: TGTGCCAGCAGTGAGCGTCGGTGGGATGGGGATAATCAGCCCCAGCATTTT. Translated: CASSERRWDGDNQPQHF.